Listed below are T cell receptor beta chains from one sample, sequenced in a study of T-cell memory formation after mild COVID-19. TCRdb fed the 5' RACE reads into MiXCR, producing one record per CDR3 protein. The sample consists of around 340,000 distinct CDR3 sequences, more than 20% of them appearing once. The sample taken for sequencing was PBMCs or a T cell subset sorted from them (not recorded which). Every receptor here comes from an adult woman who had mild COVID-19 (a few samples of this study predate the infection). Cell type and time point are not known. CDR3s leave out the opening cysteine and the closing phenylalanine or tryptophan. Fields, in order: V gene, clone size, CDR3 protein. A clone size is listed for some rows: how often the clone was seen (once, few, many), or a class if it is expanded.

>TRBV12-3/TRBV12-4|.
ASSRQGSYNEQF
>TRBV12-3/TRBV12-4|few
ASSRTGGAGANVLT
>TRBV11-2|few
ASSLLGIDGYT
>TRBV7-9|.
ASSLGPGRTEAF
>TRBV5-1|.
ASRRDTLNTEAF
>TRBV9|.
ASSLSRADNEQF
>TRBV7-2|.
ASSRSVMNTEAF
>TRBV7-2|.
ASSFFLSSSYNSPLH
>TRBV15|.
ATSRERDWDITSRETQY
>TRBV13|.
ASSFRADNEQF
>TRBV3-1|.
ASNSRGRIYEQY
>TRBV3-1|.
ASSYRSDIPHQPQH
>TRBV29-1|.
SVFSRVTDTQY
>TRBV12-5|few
ASGSPGTGGDEQF
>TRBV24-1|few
ATSAAGENIQY
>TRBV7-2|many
ASSLSVSGANVLT
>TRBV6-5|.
ASRKTGQDYQPQH
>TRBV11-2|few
ASSLAEIPYGTEI
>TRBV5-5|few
ASSLWGGTETQY
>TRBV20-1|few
SARSLAGGLRGLEQY
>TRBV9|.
ASSPDGQRNQPQH
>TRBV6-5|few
ASSHPGTSGSYEQY
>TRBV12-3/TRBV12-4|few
ASSLDPSGAQY
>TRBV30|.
ACLVPYGYT
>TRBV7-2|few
ASSPERREADTQY
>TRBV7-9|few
ASSLEGGKGNQPQH
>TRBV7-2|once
ASSLERGSGANVLT